The clone carrying this T cell receptor (beta chain) was counted only a few times. It was one heparinised blood draw, averaging around 120 mL, that each donor gave. It was via CD45RO/CCR7/CD25/CD127/CD95/CD27 that CD4+ naive, central memory, regulatory and stem cell-like memory cells were sorted. Expressed TCRB transcripts were sequenced because the isolated RNA had all been reverse transcribed beforehand. Repertoires were generated with immunoSEQ multiplex PCR, while TCRdb's copy carries only in-frame clones and drops some. Altogether under 800,000 clones are present, around 15% being singletons, with the ten largest covering around 0.1%. Germline loops: CDR1 SGHNT, CDR2 YYREEE (reference sequence). Trimming left V 4 bases short and J 5 bases short, with 12 bases between. The CDR3 totals 13 residues. This sample is part of a study of beta chain features in type 1 diabetes.

The chain is built from TRBV5-4 and TRBJ1-1, with TRBD1 as a possible D gene (5 bases). This clonotype was sampled from a man younger than 35 in good health. Sequencing used naive CD4+ T cells from blood. The CDR3 sequence is CASSTPGATEAFF. Here the CDR3 DNA reads TGTGCCAGCAGCACCCCCGGGGCAACTGAAGCTTTCTTT.